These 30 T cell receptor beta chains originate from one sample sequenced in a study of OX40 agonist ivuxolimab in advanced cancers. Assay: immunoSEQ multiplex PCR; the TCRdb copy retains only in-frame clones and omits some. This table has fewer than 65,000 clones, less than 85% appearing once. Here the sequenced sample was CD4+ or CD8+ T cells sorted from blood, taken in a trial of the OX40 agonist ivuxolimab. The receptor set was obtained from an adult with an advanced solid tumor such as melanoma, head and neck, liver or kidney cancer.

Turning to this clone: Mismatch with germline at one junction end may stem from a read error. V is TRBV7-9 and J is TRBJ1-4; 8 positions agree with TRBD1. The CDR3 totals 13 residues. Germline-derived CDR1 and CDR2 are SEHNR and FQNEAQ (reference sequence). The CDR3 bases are TGTGCCAGCAGCTTAGGCGTCACAGGGGGATCTACCTTT. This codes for CASSLGVTGGSTF.

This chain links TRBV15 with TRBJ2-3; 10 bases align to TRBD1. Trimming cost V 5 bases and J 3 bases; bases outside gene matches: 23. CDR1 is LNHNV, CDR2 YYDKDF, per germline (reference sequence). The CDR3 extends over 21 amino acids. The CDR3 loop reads CATSRVRAPSTGGRGTDTQYF. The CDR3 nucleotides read TGTGCCACCAGCCGAGTCCGAGCACCATCGACAGGGGGCCGGGGAACAGATACGCAGTATTTT. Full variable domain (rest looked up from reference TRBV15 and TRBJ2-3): DAMVIQNPRYQVTQFGKPVTLSCSQTLNHNVMYWYQQKSSQAPKLLFHYYDKDFNNEADTPDNFQSRRPNTSFCFLDIRSPGLGDTAMYLCATSRVRAPSTGGRGTDTQYFGPGTRLTVL.

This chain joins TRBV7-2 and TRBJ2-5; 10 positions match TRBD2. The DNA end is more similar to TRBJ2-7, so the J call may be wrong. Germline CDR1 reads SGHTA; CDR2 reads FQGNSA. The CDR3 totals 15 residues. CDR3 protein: CASSFSGGSSSEQYF. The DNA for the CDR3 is TGTGCCAGCAGCTTTAGCGGGGGGTCTTCGTCCGAGCAGTACTTC.

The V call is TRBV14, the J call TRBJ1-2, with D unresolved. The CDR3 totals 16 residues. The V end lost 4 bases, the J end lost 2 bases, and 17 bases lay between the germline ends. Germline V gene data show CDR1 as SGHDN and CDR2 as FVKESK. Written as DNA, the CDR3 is TGTGCCAGCAGCCTCCTACCGCCGGGAGCAAACTATGGCTACACCTTC. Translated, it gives CASSLLPPGANYGYTF.

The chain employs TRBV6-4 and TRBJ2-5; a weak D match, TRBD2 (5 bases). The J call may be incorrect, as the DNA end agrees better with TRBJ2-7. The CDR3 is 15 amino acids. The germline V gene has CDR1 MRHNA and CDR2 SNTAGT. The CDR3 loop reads CASSSQRFTSYEQYF. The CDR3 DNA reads TGTGCCAGCAGTTCTCAGCGGTTCACCTCCTACGAGCAGTACTTC.

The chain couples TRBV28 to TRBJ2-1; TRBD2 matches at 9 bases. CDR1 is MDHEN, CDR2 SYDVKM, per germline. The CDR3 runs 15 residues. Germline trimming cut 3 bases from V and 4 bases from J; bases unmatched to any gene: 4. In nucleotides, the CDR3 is TGTGCCAGCAGTTTTGGGACTAGCAGATACAATGAGCAGTTCTTC. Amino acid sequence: CASSFGTSRYNEQFF.

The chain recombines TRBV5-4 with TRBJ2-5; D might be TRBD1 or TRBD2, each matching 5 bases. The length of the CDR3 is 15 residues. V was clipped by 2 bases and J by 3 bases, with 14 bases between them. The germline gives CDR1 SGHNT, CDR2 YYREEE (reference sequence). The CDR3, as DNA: TGTGCCAGCAGCTTAGGGGTGGGGGTCGAAGAGACCCAGTACTTC. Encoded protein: CASSLGVGVEETQYF.

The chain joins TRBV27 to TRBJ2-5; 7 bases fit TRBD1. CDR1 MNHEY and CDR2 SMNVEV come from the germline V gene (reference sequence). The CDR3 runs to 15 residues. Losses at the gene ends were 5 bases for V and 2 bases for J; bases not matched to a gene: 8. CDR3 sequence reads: CASSPYDREQETQYF. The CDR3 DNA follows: TGTGCCAGCAGTCCGTATGACAGGGAGCAAGAGACCCAGTACTTC.

CDR3 loop: CSVIPGTANSGANVLTF. The CDR3 nucleotides are TGCAGCGTGATACCTGGGACGGCTAACTCTGGGGCCAACGTCCTGACTTTC. The rearrangement joins TRBV29-1 to TRBJ2-6, with D perhaps TRBD1 or TRBD2 (5 bases each). Trimming cost V 6 bases and J 0 bases, with 18 bases left between them. Germline V lookup: CDR1 SQVTM, CDR2 ANQGSEA. The CDR3 has 17 amino acids.

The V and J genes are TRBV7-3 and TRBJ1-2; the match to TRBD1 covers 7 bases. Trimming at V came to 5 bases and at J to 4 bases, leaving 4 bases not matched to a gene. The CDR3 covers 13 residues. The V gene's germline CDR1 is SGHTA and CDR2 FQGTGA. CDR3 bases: TGTGCCAGCAGCGAGGGGGCCCTCTATGGCTACACCTTC. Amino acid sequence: CASSEGALYGYTF.

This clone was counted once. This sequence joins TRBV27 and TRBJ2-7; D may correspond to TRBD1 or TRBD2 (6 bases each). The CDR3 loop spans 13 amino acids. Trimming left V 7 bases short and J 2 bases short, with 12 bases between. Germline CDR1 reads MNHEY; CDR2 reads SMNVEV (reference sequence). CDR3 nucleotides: TGTGCCAGCACGGGGGCTGGAGCCTACGAGCAGTACTTC. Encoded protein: CASTGAGAYEQYF.

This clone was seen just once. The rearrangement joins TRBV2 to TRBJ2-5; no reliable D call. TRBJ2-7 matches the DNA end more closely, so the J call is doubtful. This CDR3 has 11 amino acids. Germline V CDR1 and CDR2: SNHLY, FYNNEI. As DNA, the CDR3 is TGTGCCAGCAGTTGGTTCTACGAGCAGTACTTC. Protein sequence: CASSWFYEQYF.

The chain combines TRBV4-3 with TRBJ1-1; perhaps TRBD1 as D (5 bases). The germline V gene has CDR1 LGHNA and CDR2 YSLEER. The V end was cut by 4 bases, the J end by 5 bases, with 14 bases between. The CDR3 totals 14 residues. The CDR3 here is CASSRSQGVTEAFF. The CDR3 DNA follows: TGCGCCAGCAGCCGAAGTCAGGGAGTGACTGAAGCTTTCTTT.

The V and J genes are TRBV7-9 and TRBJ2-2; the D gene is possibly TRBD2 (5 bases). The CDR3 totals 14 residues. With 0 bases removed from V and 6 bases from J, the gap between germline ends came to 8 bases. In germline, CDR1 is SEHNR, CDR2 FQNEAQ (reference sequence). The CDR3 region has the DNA TGTGCCAGCAGCTTAGCGGAGGCATCCGGGGAGCTGTTTTTT. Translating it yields CASSLAEASGELFF.

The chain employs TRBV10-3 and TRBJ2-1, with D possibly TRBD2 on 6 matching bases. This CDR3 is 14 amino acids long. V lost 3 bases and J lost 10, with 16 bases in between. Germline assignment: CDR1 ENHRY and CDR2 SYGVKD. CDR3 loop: CAISDADYLFEQFF. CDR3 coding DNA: TGTGCCATCAGTGACGCGGACTACCTTTTCGAGCAGTTCTTC.

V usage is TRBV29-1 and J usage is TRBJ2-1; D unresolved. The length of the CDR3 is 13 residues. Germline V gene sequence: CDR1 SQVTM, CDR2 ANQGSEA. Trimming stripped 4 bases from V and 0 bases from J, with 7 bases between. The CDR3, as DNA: TGCAGCGTTGCTGGTAGCTCCTACAATGAGCAGTTCTTC. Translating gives CSVAGSSYNEQFF.

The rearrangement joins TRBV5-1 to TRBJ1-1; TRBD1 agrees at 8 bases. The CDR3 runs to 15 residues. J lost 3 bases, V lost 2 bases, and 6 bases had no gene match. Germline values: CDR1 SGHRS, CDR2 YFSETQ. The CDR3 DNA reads TGCGCCAGCAGCTTACAGGGGGGATTGGACACTGAAGCTTTCTTT. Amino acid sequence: CASSLQGGLDTEAFF.

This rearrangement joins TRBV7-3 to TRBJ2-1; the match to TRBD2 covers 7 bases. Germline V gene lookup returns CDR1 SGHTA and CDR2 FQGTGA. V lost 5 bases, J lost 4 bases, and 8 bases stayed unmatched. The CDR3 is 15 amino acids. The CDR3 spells CASSPISGLYNEQFF. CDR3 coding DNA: TGTGCCAGCAGCCCCATTAGCGGGCTTTACAATGAGCAGTTCTTC.

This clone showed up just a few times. Here the CDR3 DNA reads TGTGCCAGCAGAGGACATGAGAACACCGGGGAGCTGTTTTTT. Translation gives CASRGHENTGELFF. The gene calls are TRBV6-5 and TRBJ2-2; possibly TRBD1 for D (5 bases). The V gene lost 6 bases and the J gene lost 1 base, with 9 bases spanning the gap. This CDR3 spans 14 amino acids. From germline, CDR1 is MNHEY and CDR2 SVGAGI.

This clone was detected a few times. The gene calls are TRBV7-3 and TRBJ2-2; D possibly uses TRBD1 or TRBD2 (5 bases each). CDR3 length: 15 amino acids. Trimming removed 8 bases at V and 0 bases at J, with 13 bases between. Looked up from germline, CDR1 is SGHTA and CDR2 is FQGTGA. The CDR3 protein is CASRPGTANTGELFF. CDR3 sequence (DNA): TGTGCCAGCCGCCCCGGGACCGCGAACACCGGGGAGCTGTTTTTT.

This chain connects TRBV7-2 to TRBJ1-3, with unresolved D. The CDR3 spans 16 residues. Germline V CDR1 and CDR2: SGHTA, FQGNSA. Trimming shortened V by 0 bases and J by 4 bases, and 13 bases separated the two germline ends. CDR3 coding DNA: TGTGCCAGCAGCTTAGCGGGTACTTTGGTAGGAAACACCATATATTTT. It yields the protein CASSLAGTLVGNTIYF.

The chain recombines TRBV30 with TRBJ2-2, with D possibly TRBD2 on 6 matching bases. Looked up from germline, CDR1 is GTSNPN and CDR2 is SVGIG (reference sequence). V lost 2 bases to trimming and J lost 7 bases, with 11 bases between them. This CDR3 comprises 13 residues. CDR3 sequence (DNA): TGTGCCTGGAGTACGGGAGTGGGCGGGGAGCTGTTTTTT. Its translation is CAWSTGVGGELFF.

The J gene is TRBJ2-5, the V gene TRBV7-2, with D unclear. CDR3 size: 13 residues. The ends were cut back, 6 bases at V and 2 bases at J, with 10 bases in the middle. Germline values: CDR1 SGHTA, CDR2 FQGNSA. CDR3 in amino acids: CASRFDKQETQYF. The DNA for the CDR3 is TGTGCCAGCAGATTCGACAAACAAGAGACCCAGTACTTC.

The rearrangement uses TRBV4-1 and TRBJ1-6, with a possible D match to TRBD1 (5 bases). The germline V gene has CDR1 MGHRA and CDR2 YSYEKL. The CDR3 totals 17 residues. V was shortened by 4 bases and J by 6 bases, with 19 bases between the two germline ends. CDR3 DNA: TGCGCCAGCAGCCTCCCGCAGGCAGGGCTCTTTAATTCACCCCTCCACTTT. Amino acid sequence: CASSLPQAGLFNSPLHF.

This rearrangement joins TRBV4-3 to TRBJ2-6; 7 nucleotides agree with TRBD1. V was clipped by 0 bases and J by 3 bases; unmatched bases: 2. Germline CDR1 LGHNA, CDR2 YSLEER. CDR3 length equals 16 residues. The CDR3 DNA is TGCGCCAGCAGCCAAGAGACAGGGAGTGGGGCCAACGTCCTGACTTTC. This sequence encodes CASSQETGSGANVLTF.

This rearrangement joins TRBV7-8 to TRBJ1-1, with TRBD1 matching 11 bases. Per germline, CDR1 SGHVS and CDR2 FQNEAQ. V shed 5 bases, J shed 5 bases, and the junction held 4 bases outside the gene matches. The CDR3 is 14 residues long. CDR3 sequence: CASSSGTGGTEAFF. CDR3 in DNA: TGTGCCAGCAGCAGCGGGACAGGGGGAACTGAAGCTTTCTTT.

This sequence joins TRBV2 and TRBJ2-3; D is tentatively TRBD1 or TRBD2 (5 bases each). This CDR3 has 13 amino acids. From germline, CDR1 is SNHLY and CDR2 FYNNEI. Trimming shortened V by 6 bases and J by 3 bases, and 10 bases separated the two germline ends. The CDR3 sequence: CASSPWGTDTQYF. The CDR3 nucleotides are TGTGCCAGCAGCCCCTGGGGGACAGATACGCAGTATTTT.

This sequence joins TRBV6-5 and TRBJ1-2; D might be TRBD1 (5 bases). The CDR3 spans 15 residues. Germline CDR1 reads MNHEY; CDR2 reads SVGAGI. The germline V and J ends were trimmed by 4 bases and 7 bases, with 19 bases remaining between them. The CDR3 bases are TGTGCCAGCAGTTCCTTCTCGACAGACCTTAGTGGCTACACCTTC. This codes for CASSSFSTDLSGYTF.

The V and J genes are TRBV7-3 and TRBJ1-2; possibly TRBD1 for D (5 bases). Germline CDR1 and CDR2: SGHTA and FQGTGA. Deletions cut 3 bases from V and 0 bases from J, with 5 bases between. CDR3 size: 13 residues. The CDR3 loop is CASSLGPNYGYTF. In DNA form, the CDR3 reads TGTGCCAGCAGCTTGGGGCCTAACTATGGCTACACCTTC.

CDR3 nucleotide sequence: TGTGCCAGCAGTTTAGGGACCATGAACACTGAAGCTTTCTTT. It specifies CASSLGTMNTEAFF. The chain links TRBV27 to TRBJ1-1, with D tentatively TRBD1 (5 bases). In germline, CDR1 is MNHEY, CDR2 SMNVEV (reference sequence). The length of the CDR3 is 14 residues. V lost 2 bases and J 0 bases, leaving 7 bases between the germline ends.